This T cell receptor (beta chain) was recorded in a study of blood T cell repertoires in COVID-19. Study in general: T cells, B-cell-depleted T cells, or PBMCs supplied cDNA or gDNA.

Trimming shortened V by 7 bases and J by 2 bases, and 12 bases separated the two germline ends. CDR1 and CDR2 (germline): MDHEN, SYDVKM. This CDR3 has 14 residues. Some clones are missing from TCRdb's copy, which holds only in-frame ones; the method was immunoSEQ multiplex PCR. The profile shows around 220,000 clones, about nine tenths of them singletons. Participants, roughly 18 to 90 years old, spanned more than 20 US areas. Cohort allocation depended upon clinical history that participants reported. Recovered status applied to Cohort 3 donors who had two consecutive negative PCRs. It also applied to those with clearance or with symptom resolution.

The specimen sequenced was PBMCs or T cells enriched from blood (not recorded which). The chain recombines TRBV28 with TRBJ2-1; the D gene is possibly TRBD2 (5 bases). This clonotype originated in a woman between 18 and 30 years old who had recovered from COVID-19. The CDR3 sequence: CASTLGRAYNEQFF. For the CDR3, the DNA is TGTGCCAGCACACTCGGGCGGGCCTACAATGAGCAGTTCTTC.